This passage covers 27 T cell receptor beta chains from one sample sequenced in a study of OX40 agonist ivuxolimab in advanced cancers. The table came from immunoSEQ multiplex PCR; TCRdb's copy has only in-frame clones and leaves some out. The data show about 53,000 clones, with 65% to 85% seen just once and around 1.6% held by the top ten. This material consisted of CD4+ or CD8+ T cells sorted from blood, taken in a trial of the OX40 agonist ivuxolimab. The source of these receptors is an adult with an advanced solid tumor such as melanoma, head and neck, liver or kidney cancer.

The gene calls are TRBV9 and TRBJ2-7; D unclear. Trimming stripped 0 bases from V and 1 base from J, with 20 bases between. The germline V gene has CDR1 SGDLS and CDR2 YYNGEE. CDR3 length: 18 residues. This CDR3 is CASSVATGVYNPSYEQYF. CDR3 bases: TGTGCCAGCAGCGTAGCTACTGGGGTTTATAACCCGTCCTACGAGCAGTACTTC.

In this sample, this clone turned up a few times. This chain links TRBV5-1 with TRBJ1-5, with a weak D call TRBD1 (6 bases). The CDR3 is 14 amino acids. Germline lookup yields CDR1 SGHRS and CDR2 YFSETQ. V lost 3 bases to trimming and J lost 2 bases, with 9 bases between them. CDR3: CASSSGDGNQPQHF. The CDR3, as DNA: TGCGCCAGCAGCTCAGGGGACGGCAATCAGCCCCAGCATTTT.

As DNA, the CDR3 is TGTGCCACCAGGGGGCAGACAGATACGCAGTATTTT. This gives the protein CATRGQTDTQYF. This chain joins TRBV10-3 and TRBJ2-3, with 8 positions matching TRBD1. The CDR3 contains 12 residues. The V and J ends lost 10 bases and 3 bases, in that order; junction bases with no gene match: 3. Germline V gene sequence: CDR1 ENHRY, CDR2 SYGVKD.

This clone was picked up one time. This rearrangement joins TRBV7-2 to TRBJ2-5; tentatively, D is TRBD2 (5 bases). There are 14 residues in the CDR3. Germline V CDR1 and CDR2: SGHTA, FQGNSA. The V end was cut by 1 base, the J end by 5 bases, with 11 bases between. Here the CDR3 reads CASSLGASKETQYF. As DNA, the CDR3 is TGTGCCAGCAGCTTAGGGGCTAGCAAGGAGACCCAGTACTTC.

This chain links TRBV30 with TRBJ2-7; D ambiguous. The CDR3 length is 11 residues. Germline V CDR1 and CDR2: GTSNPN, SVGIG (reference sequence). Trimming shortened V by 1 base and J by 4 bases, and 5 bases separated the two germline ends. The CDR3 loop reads CAWSDQYEQYF. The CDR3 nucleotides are TGTGCCTGGAGTGATCAGTACGAGCAGTACTTC.

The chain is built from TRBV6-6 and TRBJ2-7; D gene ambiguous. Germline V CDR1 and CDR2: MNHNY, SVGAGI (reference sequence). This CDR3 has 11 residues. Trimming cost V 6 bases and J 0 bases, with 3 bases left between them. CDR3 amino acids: CASSGSYEQYF. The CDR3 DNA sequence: TGTGCCAGCAGCGGCTCCTACGAGCAGTACTTC.

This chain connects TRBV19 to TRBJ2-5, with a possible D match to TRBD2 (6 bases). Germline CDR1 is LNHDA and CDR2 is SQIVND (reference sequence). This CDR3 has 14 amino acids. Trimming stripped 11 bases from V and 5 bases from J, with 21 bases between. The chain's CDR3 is CASGGGVRGETQYF. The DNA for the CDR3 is TGTGCCTCCGGTGGCGGGGTCCGTGGGGAGACCCAGTACTTC.

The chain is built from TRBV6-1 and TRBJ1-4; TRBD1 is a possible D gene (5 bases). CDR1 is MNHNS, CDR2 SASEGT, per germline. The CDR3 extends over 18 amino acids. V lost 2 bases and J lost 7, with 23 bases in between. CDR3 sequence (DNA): TGTGCCAGCAGTGAACCTGGGGCGGGCCGACCCGACTCTGAAAAACTGTTTTTT. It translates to CASSEPGAGRPDSEKLFF.

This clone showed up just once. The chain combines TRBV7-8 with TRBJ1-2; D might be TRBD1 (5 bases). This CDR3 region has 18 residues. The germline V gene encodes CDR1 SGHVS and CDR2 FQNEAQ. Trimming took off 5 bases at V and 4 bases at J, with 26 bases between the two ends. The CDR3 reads CASSPAGTAHSTIYGYTF. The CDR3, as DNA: TGTGCCAGCAGCCCCGCCGGGACGGCACACAGTACTATCTATGGCTACACCTTC.

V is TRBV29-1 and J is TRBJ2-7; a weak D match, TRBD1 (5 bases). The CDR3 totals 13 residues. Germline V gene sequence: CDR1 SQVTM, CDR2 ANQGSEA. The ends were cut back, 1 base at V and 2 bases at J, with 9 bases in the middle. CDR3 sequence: CSVEGRTTYEQYF. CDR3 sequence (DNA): TGCAGCGTTGAAGGCAGGACAACCTACGAGCAGTACTTC.

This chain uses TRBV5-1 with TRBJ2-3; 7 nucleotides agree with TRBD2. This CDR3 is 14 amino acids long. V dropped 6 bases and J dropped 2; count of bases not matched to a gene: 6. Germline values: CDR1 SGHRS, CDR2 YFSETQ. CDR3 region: CASKRGPSTDTQYF. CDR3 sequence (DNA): TGCGCCAGCAAGCGGGGCCCCTCCACAGATACGCAGTATTTT.

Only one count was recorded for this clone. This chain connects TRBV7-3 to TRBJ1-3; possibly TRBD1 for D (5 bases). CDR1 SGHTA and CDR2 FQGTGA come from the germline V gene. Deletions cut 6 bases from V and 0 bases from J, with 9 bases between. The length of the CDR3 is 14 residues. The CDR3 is CASRRGFSGNTIYF. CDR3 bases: TGTGCCAGCAGGAGGGGATTCTCTGGAAACACCATATATTTT.

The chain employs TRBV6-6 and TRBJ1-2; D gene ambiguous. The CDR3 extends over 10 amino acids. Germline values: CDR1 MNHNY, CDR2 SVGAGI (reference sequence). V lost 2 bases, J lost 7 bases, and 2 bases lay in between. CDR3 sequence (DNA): TGTGCCAGCAGTTACGGTGGCTACACCTTC. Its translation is CASSYGGYTF.

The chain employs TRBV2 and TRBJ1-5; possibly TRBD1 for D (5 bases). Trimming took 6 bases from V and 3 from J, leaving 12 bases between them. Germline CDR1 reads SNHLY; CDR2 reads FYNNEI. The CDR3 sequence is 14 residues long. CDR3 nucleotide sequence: TGTGCCAGCAGCTATGGGGGTTACAATCAGCCCCAGCATTTT. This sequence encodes CASSYGGYNQPQHF. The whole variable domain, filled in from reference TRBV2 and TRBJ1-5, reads EPEVTQTPSHQVTQMGQEVILRCVPISNHLYFYWYRQILGQKVEFLVSFYNNEISEKSEIFDDQFSVERPDGSNFTLKIRSTKLEDSAMYFCASSYGGYNQPQHFGDGTRLSIL.

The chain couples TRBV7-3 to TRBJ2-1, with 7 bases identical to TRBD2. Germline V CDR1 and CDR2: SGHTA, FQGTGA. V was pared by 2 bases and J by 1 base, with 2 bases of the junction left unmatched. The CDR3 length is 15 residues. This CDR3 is CASSLGGGSYNEQFF. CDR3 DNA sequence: TGTGCCAGCAGCTTAGGCGGGGGATCCTACAATGAGCAGTTCTTC.

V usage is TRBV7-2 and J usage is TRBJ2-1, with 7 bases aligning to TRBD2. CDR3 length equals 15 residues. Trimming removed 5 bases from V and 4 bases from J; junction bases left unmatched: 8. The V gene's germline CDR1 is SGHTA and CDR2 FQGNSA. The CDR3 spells CASSRGVTRYNEQFF. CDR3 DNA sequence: TGTGCCAGCAGCCGGGGGGTGACTAGATACAATGAGCAGTTCTTC.

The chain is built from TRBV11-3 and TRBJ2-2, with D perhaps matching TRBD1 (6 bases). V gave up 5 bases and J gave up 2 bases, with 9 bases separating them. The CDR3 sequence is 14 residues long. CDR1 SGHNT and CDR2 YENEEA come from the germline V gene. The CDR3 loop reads CASSPRGNTGELFF. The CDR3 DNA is TGTGCCAGCAGCCCCAGGGGAAACACCGGGGAGCTGTTTTTT.

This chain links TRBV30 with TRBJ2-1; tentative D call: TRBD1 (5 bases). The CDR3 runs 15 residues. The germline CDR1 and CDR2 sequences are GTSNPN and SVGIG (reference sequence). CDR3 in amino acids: CAGRWAANVGNEQFF. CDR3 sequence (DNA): TGTGCGGGGCGGTGGGCGGCAAATGTGGGCAATGAGCAGTTCTTC.

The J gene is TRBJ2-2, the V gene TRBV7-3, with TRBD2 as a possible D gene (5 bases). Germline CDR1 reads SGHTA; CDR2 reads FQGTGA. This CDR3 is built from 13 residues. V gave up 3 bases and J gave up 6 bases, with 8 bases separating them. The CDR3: CASSFAGSGELFF. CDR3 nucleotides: TGTGCCAGCAGCTTTGCGGGCTCCGGGGAGCTGTTTTTT.

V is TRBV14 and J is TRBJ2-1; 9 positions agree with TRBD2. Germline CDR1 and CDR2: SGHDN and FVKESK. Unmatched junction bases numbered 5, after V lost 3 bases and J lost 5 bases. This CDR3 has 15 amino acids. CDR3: CASSHSGRRNNEQFF. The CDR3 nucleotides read TGTGCCAGCAGCCATAGCGGGAGAAGGAACAATGAGCAGTTCTTC.

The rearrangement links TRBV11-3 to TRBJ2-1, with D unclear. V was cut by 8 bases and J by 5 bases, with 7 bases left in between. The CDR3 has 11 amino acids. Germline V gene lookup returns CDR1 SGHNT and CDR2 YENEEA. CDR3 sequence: CASLLDNEQFF. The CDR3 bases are TGTGCCAGCCTCCTCGACAATGAGCAGTTCTTC.

The CDR3 protein is CASSQDLGAGGRTGELFF. The CDR3 DNA reads TGCGCCAGCAGCCAAGATTTAGGGGCGGGGGGCCGGACCGGGGAGCTGTTTTTT. The chain carries TRBV4-3 and TRBJ2-2; 8 bases agree with TRBD2. The CDR3 contains 18 residues. CDR1 is LGHNA, CDR2 YSLEER, per germline. V trimming: 0 bases; J trimming: 5 bases; junction bases outside the gene matches: 11.

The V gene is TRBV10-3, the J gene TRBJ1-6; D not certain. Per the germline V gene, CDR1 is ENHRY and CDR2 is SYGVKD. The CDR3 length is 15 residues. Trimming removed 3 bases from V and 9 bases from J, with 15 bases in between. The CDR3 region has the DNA TGTGCCATCAGTGACTTACAACCGGGTGCTTCACCCCTCCACTTT. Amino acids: CAISDLQPGASPLHF.

CDR3 loop: CASSPGLKEETQYF. DNA for the CDR3: TGTGCCAGCAGTCCGGGACTAAAAGAAGAGACCCAGTACTTC. This chain links TRBV7-6 with TRBJ2-5; 7 nucleotides match TRBD2. Germline V gene data show CDR1 as SGHVS and CDR2 as FNYEAQ. The V and J ends lost 6 bases and 3 bases, in that order; junction bases with no gene match: 7. The CDR3 has 14 residues.

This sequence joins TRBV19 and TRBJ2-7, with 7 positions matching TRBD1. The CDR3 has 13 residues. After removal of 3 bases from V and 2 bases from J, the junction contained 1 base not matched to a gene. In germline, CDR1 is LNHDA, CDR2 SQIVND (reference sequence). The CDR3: CASSIGQAYEQYF. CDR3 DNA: TGTGCCAGTAGTATCGGACAGGCCTACGAGCAGTACTTC. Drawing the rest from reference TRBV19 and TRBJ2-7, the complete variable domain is DGGITQSPKYLFRKEGQNVTLSCEQNLNHDAMYWYRQDPGQGLRLIYYSQIVNDFQKGDIAEGYSVSREKKESFPLTVTSAQKNPTAFYLCASSIGQAYEQYFGPGTRLTVT.

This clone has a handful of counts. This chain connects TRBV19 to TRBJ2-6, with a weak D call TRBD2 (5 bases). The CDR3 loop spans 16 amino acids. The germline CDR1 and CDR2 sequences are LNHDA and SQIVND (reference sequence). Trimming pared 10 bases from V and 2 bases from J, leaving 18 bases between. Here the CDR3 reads CATKGLPFTGANVLTF. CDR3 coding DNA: TGTGCCACGAAAGGACTGCCGTTTACTGGGGCCAACGTCCTGACTTTC. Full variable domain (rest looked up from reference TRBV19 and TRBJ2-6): DGGITQSPKYLFRKEGQNVTLSCEQNLNHDAMYWYRQDPGQGLRLIYYSQIVNDFQKGDIAEGYSVSREKKESFPLTVTSAQKNPTAFYLCATKGLPFTGANVLTFGAGSRLTVL.

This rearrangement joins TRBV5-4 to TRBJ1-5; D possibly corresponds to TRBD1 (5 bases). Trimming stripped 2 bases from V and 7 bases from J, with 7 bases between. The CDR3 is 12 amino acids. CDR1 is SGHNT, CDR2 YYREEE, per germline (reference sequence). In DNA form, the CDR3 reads TGTGCCAGCAGCTTTGGGGACCAGCCCCAGCATTTT. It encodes CASSFGDQPQHF.